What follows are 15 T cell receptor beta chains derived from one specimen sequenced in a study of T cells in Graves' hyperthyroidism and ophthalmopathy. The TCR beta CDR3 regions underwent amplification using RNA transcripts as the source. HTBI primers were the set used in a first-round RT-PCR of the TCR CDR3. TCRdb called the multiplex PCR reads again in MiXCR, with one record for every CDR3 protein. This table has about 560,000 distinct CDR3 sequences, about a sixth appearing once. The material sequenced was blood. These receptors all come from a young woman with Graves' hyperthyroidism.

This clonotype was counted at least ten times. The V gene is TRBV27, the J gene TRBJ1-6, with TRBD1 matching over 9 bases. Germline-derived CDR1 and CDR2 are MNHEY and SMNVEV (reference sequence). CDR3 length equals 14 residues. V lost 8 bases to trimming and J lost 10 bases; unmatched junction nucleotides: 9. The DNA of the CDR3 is TGTGCCAGCCGCAAACAGGGGGCGCAATCACCCCTCCACTTT. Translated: CASRKQGAQSPLHF.

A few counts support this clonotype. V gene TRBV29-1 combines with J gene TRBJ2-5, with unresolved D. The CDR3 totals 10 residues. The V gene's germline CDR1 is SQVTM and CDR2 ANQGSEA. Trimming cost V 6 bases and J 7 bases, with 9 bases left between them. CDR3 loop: CSVIGPTQYF. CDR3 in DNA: TGCAGCGTGATAGGGCCGACCCAGTACTTC. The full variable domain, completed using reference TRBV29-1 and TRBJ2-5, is SAVISQKPSRDICQRGTSLTIQCQVDSQVTMMFWYRQQPGQSLTLIATANQGSEATYESGFVIDKFPISRPNLTFSTLTVSNMSPEDSSIYLCSVIGPTQYFGPGTRLLVL.

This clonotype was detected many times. Here the CDR3 reads CASSPAGPTTRTQYF. CDR3 in DNA: TGTGCCAGCTCACCAGCCGGGCCCACAACGAGGACCCAGTACTTC. The J gene is TRBJ2-5, the V gene TRBV18, with D unclear. CDR1 KGHSH and CDR2 LQKENI come from the germline V gene. CDR3 length: 15 residues. V dropped 2 bases and J dropped 7 bases, with 17 bases sitting between them.

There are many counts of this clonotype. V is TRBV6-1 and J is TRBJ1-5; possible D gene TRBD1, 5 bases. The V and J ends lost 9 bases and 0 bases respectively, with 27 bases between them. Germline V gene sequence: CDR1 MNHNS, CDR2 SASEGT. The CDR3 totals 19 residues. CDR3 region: CASSKTGGHSTVSNQPQHF. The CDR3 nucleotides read TGTGCCAGTAGTAAGACGGGGGGTCACTCCACTGTTAGCAATCAGCCCCAGCATTTT.

CDR3 loop: CASSLGQMNTGELFF. The CDR3 region has the DNA TGTGCCAGCAGCCTGGGACAGATGAACACCGGGGAGCTGTTTTTT. J is TRBJ2-2 and V is TRBV28, with 7 bases lining up with TRBD1. V lost 6 bases, J lost 1 base, and 5 bases stayed unmatched. The CDR3 sequence is 15 residues long. CDR1 and CDR2 from the germline V gene are MDHEN and SYDVKM.

CDR3 in amino acids: CASSREEYQETQYF. For the CDR3, the DNA is TGTGCCAGCAGCCGCGAGGAGTACCAAGAGACCCAGTACTTC. V gene TRBV28 combines with J gene TRBJ2-5; D is unclear. V lost 6 bases, J lost 0 bases, and 11 bases lay in between. The CDR3 is 14 amino acids. Per germline, CDR1 MDHEN and CDR2 SYDVKM.

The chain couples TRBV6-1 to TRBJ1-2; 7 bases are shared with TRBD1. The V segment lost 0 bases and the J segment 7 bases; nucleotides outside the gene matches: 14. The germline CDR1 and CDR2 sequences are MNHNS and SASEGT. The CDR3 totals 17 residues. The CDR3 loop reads CASSEAIMTGPRSGYTF. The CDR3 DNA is TGTGCCAGCAGTGAAGCGATTATGACAGGGCCGCGCTCTGGCTACACCTTC.

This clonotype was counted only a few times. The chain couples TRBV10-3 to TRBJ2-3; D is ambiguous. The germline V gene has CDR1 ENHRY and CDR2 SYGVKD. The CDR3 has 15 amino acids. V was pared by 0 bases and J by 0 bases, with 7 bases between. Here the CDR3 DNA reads TGTGCCATCAGTGAGTCGTCACCTAGCACAGATACGCAGTATTTT. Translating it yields CAISESSPSTDTQYF.

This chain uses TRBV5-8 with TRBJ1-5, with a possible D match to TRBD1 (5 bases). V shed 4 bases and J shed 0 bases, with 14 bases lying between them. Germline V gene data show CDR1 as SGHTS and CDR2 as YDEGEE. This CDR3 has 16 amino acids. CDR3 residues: CASSQDPGNSNQPQHF. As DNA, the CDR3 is TGTGCCAGCAGCCAAGATCCAGGGAATAGCAATCAGCCCCAGCATTTT.

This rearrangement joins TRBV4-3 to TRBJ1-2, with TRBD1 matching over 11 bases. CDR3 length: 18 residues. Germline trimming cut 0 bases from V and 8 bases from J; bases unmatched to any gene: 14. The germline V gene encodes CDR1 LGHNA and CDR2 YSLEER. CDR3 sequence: CASSQDFRTGGWKGGYTF. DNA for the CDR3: TGCGCCAGCAGCCAAGATTTCCGGACAGGGGGCTGGAAAGGAGGCTACACCTTC.

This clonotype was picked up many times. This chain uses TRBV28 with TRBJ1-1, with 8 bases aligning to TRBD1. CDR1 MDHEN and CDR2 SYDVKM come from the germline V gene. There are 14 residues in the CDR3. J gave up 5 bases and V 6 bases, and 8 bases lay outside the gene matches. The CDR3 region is CASRPGQGWTEAFF. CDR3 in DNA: TGTGCCAGCAGACCAGGACAGGGATGGACTGAAGCTTTCTTT.

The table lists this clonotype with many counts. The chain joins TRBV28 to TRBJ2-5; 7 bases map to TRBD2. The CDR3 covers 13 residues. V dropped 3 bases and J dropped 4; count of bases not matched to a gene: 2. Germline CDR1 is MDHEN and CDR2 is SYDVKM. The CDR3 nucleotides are TGTGCCAGCAGTTTTCCGGGAGGAGAGACCCAGTACTTC. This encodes CASSFPGGETQYF.

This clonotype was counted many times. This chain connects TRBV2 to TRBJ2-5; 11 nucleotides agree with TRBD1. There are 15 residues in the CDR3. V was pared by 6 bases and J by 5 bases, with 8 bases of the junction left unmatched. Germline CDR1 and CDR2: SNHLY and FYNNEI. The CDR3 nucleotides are TGTGCCAGCAGCGGACAGGGGGCTAGATTGGAGACCCAGTACTTC. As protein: CASSGQGARLETQYF.

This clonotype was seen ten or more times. CDR3 sequence: CASSDDLVGVTGELFF. CDR3 DNA sequence: TGTGCCAGCAGTGACGATCTAGTGGGAGTTACCGGGGAGCTGTTTTTT. This chain uses TRBV6-1 with TRBJ2-2, with D tentatively TRBD2 (5 bases). Trimming shortened V by 3 bases and J by 5 bases, and 16 bases separated the two germline ends. The CDR3 length is 16 residues. CDR1 and CDR2 from the germline V gene are MNHNS and SASEGT.

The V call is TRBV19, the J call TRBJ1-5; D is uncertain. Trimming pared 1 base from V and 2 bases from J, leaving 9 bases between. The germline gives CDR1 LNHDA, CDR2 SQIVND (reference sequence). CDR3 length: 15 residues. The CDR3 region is CASSIVGKGNQPQHF. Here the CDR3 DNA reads TGTGCCAGTAGTATAGTGGGGAAGGGCAATCAGCCCCAGCATTTT.